This is a list of T cell receptor beta chains from one sample in a study of T cell responses to AZD1222 COVID-19 vaccine. Only in-frame clones appear in the TCRdb table, and some are missing; sequencing was by immunoSEQ multiplex PCR. This table holds 100,000 to 150,000 clones, about 90% found once. The sequenced sample was peripheral blood, obtained on day 0 of AZD1222 vaccination. Source of these receptors: an adult in good health. Each CDR3 is given with its conserved first and last residue. A D gene is named only where the DNA matches it firmly. Clone size is stated in some rows and not others, as once, few, many or a class when expanded.

clone size,J gene,D gene,V gene,CDR3 DNA,CDR3 protein
-,TRBJ2-7,TRBD1,TRBV4-3,TGCGCCAGCAGCCAAGAGCCAGGGGGCGAGCAGTACTTC,CASSQEPGGEQYF
-,TRBJ2-3,-,TRBV6-5,TGTGCCAGCTCGATCCGCGCAGATACGCAGTATTTT,CASSIRADTQYF
-,TRBJ2-3,-,TRBV19,TGTGCCAGTAGAGACAGCCTCAGCACAGATACGCAGTATTTT,CASRDSLSTDTQYF
-,TRBJ1-2,TRBD1,TRBV27,TGTGCCAGCGGCGGGGGACAGGGCGCTAGGGATGGCTACACCTTC,CASGGGQGARDGYTF
-,TRBJ2-7,TRBD1,TRBV29-1,TGCAGCGTTGAGGGACAGGGGTACGAGCAGTACTTC,CSVEGQGYEQYF
-,TRBJ1-1,-,TRBV7-9,TGTGCCAGCAGCTCATCCACAGTGGCTGAAGCTTTCTTT,CASSSSTVAEAFF
-,TRBJ2-2,TRBD1,TRBV5-1,TGCGCCAGCAGCTGGGACAGGGGACAGACCGGGGAGCTGTTTTTT,CASSWDRGQTGELFF
-,TRBJ2-3,-,TRBV11-1,TGTGCCAGCAGCTTAGGAAGGACATATGATACAGATACGCAGTATTTT,CASSLGRTYDTDTQYF
-,TRBJ2-7,-,TRBV3-1/TRBV3-2,TGTGCCAGCAGCCAGGGGAGTGGGCAGTACTTC,CASSQGSGQYF
-,TRBJ2-3,TRBD2,TRBV19,TGTGCCAGTAGGCCTAGCGGGGGGGCCACAGATACGCAGTATTTT,CASRPSGGATDTQYF
-,TRBJ2-2,-,TRBV27,TGTGCCAGCAGTCCATACACCGGGGAGCTGTTTTTT,CASSPYTGELFF
-,TRBJ2-1,-,TRBV9,TGTGCCAGCAGCGTACCATTGGATGGATGGCGGGAAGAGCAGTTCTTC,CASSVPLDGWREEQFF
-,TRBJ2-3,TRBD1,TRBV6-1,TGTGCCAGCAGTGTTCACCAGGGGGTGAGCACAGATACGCAGTATTTT,CASSVHQGVSTDTQYF
-,TRBJ2-7,-,TRBV18,TGTGCCAGCTCCCTGCCAGGGATCTCCTACGAGCAGTACTTC,CASSLPGISYEQYF
once,TRBJ2-1,TRBD2,TRBV5-4,TGTGCCAGCAGCTCCCCGACTAGCGGGGGGAATGAGCAGTTCTTC,CASSSPTSGGNEQFF
-,TRBJ2-5,-,TRBV12-3/TRBV12-4,TGTGCCAGCAGTTTCACAGGGCTGGAGACCCAGTACTTC,CASSFTGLETQYF
-,TRBJ1-6,TRBD1,TRBV28,TGTGCCAGCAGCTCCTCCCGGGACAGGTTTCGAGTTGGTAATTCACCCCTCCACTTT,CASSSSRDRFRVGNSPLHF
few,TRBJ1-2,-,TRBV6-5,TGTGCCAGCAGTTACAACCAGGGAAACTATGGCTACACCTTC,CASSYNQGNYGYTF
-,TRBJ2-3,-,TRBV30,TGTGCCTGGAGTGTAAGTCGGAGCAGGCCATCCACAGATACGCAGTATTTT,CAWSVSRSRPSTDTQYF
-,TRBJ1-2,-,TRBV9,TGTGCCAGCAGCGTAGCCCCGGGGAACTATGGCTACACCTTC,CASSVAPGNYGYTF
-,TRBJ2-1,TRBD2,TRBV5-4,TGTGCCAGCAGCTTGAGGGCTCGGGGGGGCCGGTACAATGAGCAGTTCTTC,CASSLRARGGRYNEQFF
-,TRBJ1-5,-,TRBV6-5,TGTGCCAGCAGCTGGCAGGGTGGCAATCAGCCCCAGCATTTT,CASSWQGGNQPQHF
-,TRBJ2-1,-,TRBV28,TGTGCCAGCAGATCCCAGGCGGGACCTGCTTACAATGAGCAGTTCTTC,CASRSQAGPAYNEQFF
once,TRBJ2-7,-,TRBV5-1,TGCGCCAGCAGCTTGGCCGATGACGAGCAGTACTTC,CASSLADDEQYF
-,TRBJ2-1,-,TRBV7-9,TGTGCCAGCAGCTTAGTTGTCAGTTATGAGCAGTTCTTC,CASSLVVSYEQFF
-,TRBJ1-6,-,TRBV28,TGTGCCAGCAGTTTATCGGATTCACCCCTCCACTTT,CASSLSDSPLHF
-,TRBJ1-2,TRBD1,TRBV18,TGTGCCAGCTCACCACTTGGGACAGCCCGCGATGGCTACACCTTC,CASSPLGTARDGYTF
-,TRBJ2-7,TRBD1,TRBV11-3,TGTGCCAGCAGCCCCGGACAGGGCTACGAGCAGTACTTC,CASSPGQGYEQYF
-,TRBJ1-2,TRBD1,TRBV29-1,TGCAGCGTCCCGGGACAGGGCAACTATGGCTACACCTTC,CSVPGQGNYGYTF
-,TRBJ2-3,-,TRBV27,TGTGCCAGCAGTTACTCATTAGGGGGAACCCCAGATACGCAGTATTTT,CASSYSLGGTPDTQYF
-,TRBJ1-1,-,TRBV7-2,TGTGCCAGCAGCTTCAGGAGGGATACTGAAGCTTTCTTT,CASSFRRDTEAFF
-,TRBJ1-4,-,TRBV6-5,TGTGCCAGCAGCGCGGGACTGAGCTATGAAAAACTGTTTTTT,CASSAGLSYEKLFF
-,TRBJ2-3,TRBD2,TRBV4-1,TGCGCCAGCAGCCAAGGCCCCGGGGGGGTTAGCACAGATACGCAGTATTTT,CASSQGPGGVSTDTQYF
-,TRBJ1-1,TRBD1,TRBV5-5,TGTGCCAGCAGCAACGACAGGGGCGCTGAAGCTTTCTTT,CASSNDRGAEAFF
-,TRBJ1-5,-,TRBV5-4,TGTGCCAGCAGCCACGACGGGGGAAATCAGCCCCAGCATTTT,CASSHDGGNQPQHF
-,TRBJ2-7,-,TRBV5-5,TGTGCCAGCAGCTTGTTTACCTACGAGCAGTACTTC,CASSLFTYEQYF
-,TRBJ1-2,-,TRBV27,TGTGCCAGCAGTTTAGTGCCCAGGAACTATGGCTACACCTTC,CASSLVPRNYGYTF
-,TRBJ2-1,-,TRBV3-1/TRBV3-2,TGTGCCAGCAGCCAGCGGAGCTACAATGAGCAGTTCTTC,CASSQRSYNEQFF
-,TRBJ1-6,TRBD1,TRBV7-9,TGTGCCAGCAGCCGGACAGGGAATAATTCACCCCTCCACTTT,CASSRTGNNSPLHF
once,TRBJ2-1,TRBD2,TRBV6-5,TGTGCCAGCAGTTACGGTGTAGCGGGAGATCCTGAGCAGTTCTTC,CASSYGVAGDPEQFF
once,TRBJ1-4,TRBD1,TRBV6-5,TGTGCCAGCAGCGACAGGGGGCGGGAGAGTGAAAAACTGTTTTTT,CASSDRGRESEKLFF
-,TRBJ1-5,-,TRBV2,TGTGCCAGCAGTGGGGGAGGGGGGCCCCAGCATTTT,CASSGGGGPQHF
once,TRBJ1-1,-,TRBV11-2,TGTGCCAGCAGCCGCGCCTGGACGGTCGGGAACACTGAAGCTTTCTTT,CASSRAWTVGNTEAFF
-,TRBJ1-5,TRBD1,TRBV28,TGTGCCAGCAGTTTAACCCTGGACAGGCGCAATCAGCCCCAGCATTTT,CASSLTLDRRNQPQHF
-,TRBJ2-1,-,TRBV28,TGTGCCAGCAGTCCCATAGGAAAGCAGTTCTTC,CASSPIGKQFF